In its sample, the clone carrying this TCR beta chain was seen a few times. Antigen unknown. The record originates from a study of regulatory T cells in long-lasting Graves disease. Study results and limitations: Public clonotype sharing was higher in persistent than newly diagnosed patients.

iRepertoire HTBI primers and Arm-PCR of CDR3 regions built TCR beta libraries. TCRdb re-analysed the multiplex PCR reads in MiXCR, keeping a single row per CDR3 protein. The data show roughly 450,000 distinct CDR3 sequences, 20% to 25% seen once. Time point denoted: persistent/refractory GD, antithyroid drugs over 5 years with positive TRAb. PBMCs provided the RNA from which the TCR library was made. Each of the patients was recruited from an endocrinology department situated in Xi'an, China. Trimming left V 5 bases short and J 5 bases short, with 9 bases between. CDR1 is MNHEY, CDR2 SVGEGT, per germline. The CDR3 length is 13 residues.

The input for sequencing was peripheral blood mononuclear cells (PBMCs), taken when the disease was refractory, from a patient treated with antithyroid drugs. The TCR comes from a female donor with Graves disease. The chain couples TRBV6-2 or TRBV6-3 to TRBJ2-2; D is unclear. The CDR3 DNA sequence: TGTGCCAGCAGTGGGATGGGGACCGGGGAGCTGTTTTTT. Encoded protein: CASSGMGTGELFF.